These 5 T cell receptor beta chains came from one sample sequenced in a study of beta chain features in type 1 diabetes. Sequencing targeted expressed TCRB transcripts, as all isolated RNA had been reverse transcribed. Only in-frame clones appear in the TCRdb table, and some are missing; sequencing was by immunoSEQ multiplex PCR. This table holds some 350,000 clones, about 10% found once. Their antigens remain unidentified. Study-level results: There was a moderate but significant shortening of TCRB CDR3s in all four CD4+ subsets of Type 1 diabetes patients.

Sequencing was done on a sample of central memory CD4+ T cells from blood. The receptors were sampled from a man younger than 45 with type 1 diabetes.

This clone has a handful of counts. The V call is TRBV9, the J call TRBJ2-7, with 10 bases aligning to TRBD2. Losses at the gene ends were 1 base for V and 5 bases for J; bases not matched to a gene: 6. This CDR3 comprises 15 residues. Looked up from germline, CDR1 is SGDLS and CDR2 is YYNGEE. The CDR3 here is CASSVLPLAGDEQYF. CDR3 nucleotides: TGTGCCAGCAGCGTACTCCCTCTAGCGGGAGACGAGCAGTACTTC. The whole variable domain, remainder taken from reference TRBV9 and TRBJ2-7, is DSGVTQTPKHLITATGQRVTLRCSPRSGDLSVYWYQQSLDQGLQFLIQYYNGEERAKGNILERFSAQQFPDLHSELNLSSLELGDSALYFCASSVLPLAGDEQYFGPGTRLTVT.

J is TRBJ2-3 and V is TRBV4-1; weak D call: TRBD1 (5 bases). The germline V gene has CDR1 MGHRA and CDR2 YSYEKL. V lost 6 bases to trimming and J lost 1 base, with 11 bases between them. This CDR3 spans 14 amino acids. CDR3 DNA sequence: TGCGCCAGCAGACCCGTAGGGGGCACAGATACGCAGTATTTT. Amino acids: CASRPVGGTDTQYF.

The chain has TRBV5-6 and TRBJ1-2, with unresolved D. The V gene lost 4 bases and the J gene lost 4 bases, with 14 bases spanning the gap. CDR3 length: 14 residues. Germline CDR1 and CDR2: SGHDT and YYEEEE. The CDR3 bases are TGTGCCAGCAGCCTTTCACTGCTTCGCTATGGCTACACCTTC. Amino acids: CASSLSLLRYGYTF. The full variable domain, in which reference TRBV5-6 and TRBJ1-2 provide the parts outside the CDR3, is DAGVTQSPTHLIKTRGQQVTLRCSPKSGHDTVSWYQQALGQGPQFIFQYYEEEERQRGNFPDRFSGHQFPNYSSELNVNALLLGDSALYLCASSLSLLRYGYTFGSGTRLTVV.

This clone turned up a few times. This chain joins TRBV10-3 and TRBJ1-2; D not certain. V gave up 6 bases and J gave up 7 bases, with 9 bases separating them. Germline V gives CDR1 ENHRY, CDR2 SYGVKD. There are 11 residues in the CDR3. CDR3 DNA sequence: TGTGCCATCAGCCTCGCCGGTGGCTACACCTTC. Its protein is CAISLAGGYTF.

This clone came up many times. The chain uses TRBV28 and TRBJ2-5, with D possibly matching TRBD1 (6 bases). V gave up 7 bases and J gave up 3 bases, with 12 bases separating them. CDR1 and CDR2 (germline): MDHEN, SYDVKM. This CDR3 contains 13 residues. The CDR3 loop is CASKGGGEETQYF. The CDR3 nucleotides are TGTGCCAGCAAAGGGGGTGGGGAAGAGACCCAGTACTTC.